This T cell receptor beta chain derives from a study of beta chain features in type 1 diabetes. Trimming stripped 5 bases from V and 1 base from J, with 9 bases between. The CDR3 length is 12 residues. Germline V gene sequence: CDR1 GTSNPN, CDR2 SVGIG (reference sequence). As for this clone: Its antigen is still unknown.

Notes on the study in general: Among type 1 diabetes patients, VDJ junctions had fewer insertions and more deletions. In all four CD4+ subsets, TCRB CDR3 length was significantly, moderately reduced in type 1 diabetes.

The entirety of the isolated RNA underwent reverse transcription, so expressed TCRB transcripts were sequenced. TCRdb's table, derived via immunoSEQ multiplex PCR, lists solely in-frame clones and lacks some. The sample contains a few hundred thousand clones, around 25% of which appear only once. This chain links TRBV30 with TRBJ2-7; D not resolved. The sequence was obtained from a woman in her twenties or thirties with type 1 diabetes. Sequences were obtained from naive CD4+ T cells from blood. In DNA form, the CDR3 reads TGTGCCTGGGGCCGACAATCCTACGAGCAGTACTTC. Its protein is CAWGRQSYEQYF.